This T cell receptor beta chain was identified during a study of shared T cell receptors in the human thymus (dated by TCRdb to the early 2020s). Some background on the complete study: The study examined how self-reactive, shared T-cell receptor alpha chains are generated in the human thymus.

V gives up 0 bases and J gives up 3 bases, and the segment between their germline ends measures 32 bases. CDR1 and CDR2 are drawn from the germline V gene: MDHEN, SYDVKM. Inclusive of the bounding cysteine and phenylalanine, the CDR3 is 22 residues long. Only the CDR3 portion is preserved as DNA: 66 bases, with reading frame beginning at the first base. Library preparation was by the immunoSEQ multiplex PCR assay. This is the immuneACCESS table as TCRdb keeps it, with only in-frame sequences that have V and J called. A part of the clones is gone; compared with another copy, unresolved V genes explain less than half, and the rest is unexplained. For this sample there are roughly 560,000 clones; about four fifths appear just once. 0.013% of the sample is taken by the ten largest. With respect to this clone: The antigen this receptor binds is unknown. Nothing much larger sits one base from this clone, and base qualities are not available.

The same sample was also studied in work on human thymus T cells. From the second report: Donors were immunologically healthy infants undergoing open corrective cardiac surgery for congenital heart defects in Finland. Thymus tissue was collected as surgical resects that were removed during corrective cardiac surgery. Both the thymic and the peripheral blood repertoires appeared to show biased V and J gene segment usage. According to the related research, thymic TCR repertoires were highly overlapping among unrelated individuals. The study characterized TCR alpha and beta repertoires from about 8 infant thymus samples and a few related peripheral blood samples. Donor ages ranging from roughly 7 to 250 days were recorded, and five to seven male and a couple of female infants were included in the cohort. After being mechanically released from the tissue, thymocytes were kept at -70 degrees C in pellets of about 8.5-32 million cells. A QIAsymphony instrument was used to extract genomic DNA from the frozen cell pellets. Using the immunoSEQ multiplex PCR assay, the TCRB and TCRAD loci were amplified from a standardized quantity of quality-controlled genomic DNA. The V(D)J region was spanned by amplicons of a length sufficient to cover the CDR3 and to identify V and J genes. The commercial immunoSEQ service was used to sequence amplicons on an Illumina platform. Primer bias and sequencing errors were corrected as previously described, and TCRAD and TCRB definitions were based on the IMGT database. immunoSEQ Analyzer 3.0 and VDJTools were used for repertoire analysis, which covered basic statistics, V/J segment usage, diversity estimates, rarefaction and pairwise overlap. To estimate diversity, the Chao1, ChaoE, Efron-Thisted, Shannon and inverse Simpson indices were applied, and diversity was also estimated on datasets down-sampled to the smallest sample. Repertoire overlap was assessed by strict matching of CDR3 nucleotide sequence, V gene and J gene, and clustering was done by Jaccard-based multidimensional scaling. On average, thymus samples yielded roughly 800,000 unique TCRB clonotypes, whereas blood samples yielded around 88,000.

Source material: thymocytes. The sequence joins TRBV28 to TRBJ1-2; the D gene is perhaps TRBD1, on 5 matching bases. The sequence derives from a boy younger than two with a congenital heart defect. Donor details come from another sample of the same person, matched by shared clones. The sequence in DNA is TGTGCCAGCAGTTTATGGAGCCATGATACGGGGGGTGGTAGGTTGGATGACTATGGCTACACCTTC. Translation gives CASSLWSHDTGGGRLDDYGYTF.